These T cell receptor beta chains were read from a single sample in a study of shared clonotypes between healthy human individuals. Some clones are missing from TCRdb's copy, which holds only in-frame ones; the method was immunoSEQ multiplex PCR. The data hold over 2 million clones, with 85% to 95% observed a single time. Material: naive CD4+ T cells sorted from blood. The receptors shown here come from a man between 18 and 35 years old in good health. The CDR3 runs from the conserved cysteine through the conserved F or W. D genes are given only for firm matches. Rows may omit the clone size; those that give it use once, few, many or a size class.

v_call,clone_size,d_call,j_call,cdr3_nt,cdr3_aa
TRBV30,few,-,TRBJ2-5,TGTGCCTGGAGGGACCAAGAGACCCAGTACTTC,CAWRDQETQYF
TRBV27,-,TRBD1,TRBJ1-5,TGTGCCAGCCCCCGGACAGGGGGAAAGGATCAGCCCCAGCATTTT,CASPRTGGKDQPQHF
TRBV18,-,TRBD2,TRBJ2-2,TGTGCCAGCTCACCGCGACTAGCGGGAGCCGGGAACACCGGGGAGCTGTTTTTT,CASSPRLAGAGNTGELFF
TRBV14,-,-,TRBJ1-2,TGTGCCAGCAGCCAAGAAGGGGGGGCAGGCTACACCTTC,CASSQEGGAGYTF
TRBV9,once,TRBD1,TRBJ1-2,TGTGCCAGCAGCCCCCGACAGGGGTTCGGTAACTATGGCTACACCTTC,CASSPRQGFGNYGYTF
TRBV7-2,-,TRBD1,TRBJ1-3,TGTGCCAGCAGCTTCGACAGGGGTGGAAACACCATATATTTT,CASSFDRGGNTIYF
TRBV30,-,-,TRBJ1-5,TGTGCCTGGAGTGAGGTTAAAAGCAATCAGCCCCAGCATTTT,CAWSEVKSNQPQHF
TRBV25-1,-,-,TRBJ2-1,TGTGCCAGCAGCTACTCAACTTTGGGCACTGAGCAGTTCTTC,CASSYSTLGTEQFF
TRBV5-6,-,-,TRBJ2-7,TGTGCCAGCAGCTTGGCCAAAGCTCCGTGGCAGTACTTC,CASSLAKAPWQYF
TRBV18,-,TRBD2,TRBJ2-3,TGTGCCAGCTCACCGCCGGGGACTAGCGGGAAAGATACGCAGTATTTT,CASSPPGTSGKDTQYF
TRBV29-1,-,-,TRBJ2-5,TGCAGCGTTGAGGCAGCACAAGAGACCCAGTACTTC,CSVEAAQETQYF
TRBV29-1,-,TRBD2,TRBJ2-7,TGCAGCGTAGATAGCGGGTCCTCGGGGGAGCAGTACTTC,CSVDSGSSGEQYF
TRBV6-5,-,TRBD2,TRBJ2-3,TGTGCCAGCAGTTCGGATCTAGCGGGCACAGATACGCAGTATTTT,CASSSDLAGTDTQYF
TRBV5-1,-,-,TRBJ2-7,TGCGCCAGCAGCTTGACTAGCTATAGTAAGCAGTACTTC,CASSLTSYSKQYF
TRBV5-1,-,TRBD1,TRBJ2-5,TGCGCCAGCAGCCCGGGACAGGGGTTGGAGACCCAGTACTTC,CASSPGQGLETQYF
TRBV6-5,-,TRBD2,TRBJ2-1,TGTGCCAGCACTACACTAGCGCCGGGGGGAGAGCAGTTCTTC,CASTTLAPGGEQFF
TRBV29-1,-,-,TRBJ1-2,TGCAGCGTTGCGGCAGGGGTTTACTATGGCTACACCTTC,CSVAAGVYYGYTF
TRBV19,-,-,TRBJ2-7,TGTGCCAGTAGTAGAGGGACCTCATCCTACGAGCAGTACTTC,CASSRGTSSYEQYF
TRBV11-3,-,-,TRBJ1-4,TGTGCCAGCAGCTTATTATCTATATTCGGACAGACTAATGAAAAACTGTTTTTT,CASSLLSIFGQTNEKLFF
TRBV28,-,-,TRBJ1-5,TGTGCCAGCAGTCCGTCTTTATACGGCTATAGCAATCAGCCCCAGCATTTT,CASSPSLYGYSNQPQHF
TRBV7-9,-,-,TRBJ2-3,TGTGCCAGCAGCAGGCCGGGGACAGATACGCAGTATTTT,CASSRPGTDTQYF
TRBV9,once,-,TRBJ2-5,TGTGCCAGCAGCGGGGGACTCCGGTCTCAAGAGACCCAGTACTTC,CASSGGLRSQETQYF
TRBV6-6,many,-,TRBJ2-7,TGTGCCAGCAGTTACCTGACCTACGAGCAGTACTTC,CASSYLTYEQYF
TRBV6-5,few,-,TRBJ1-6,TGTGCCAGCAGCCTAGGGGGACCCCTCCACTTT,CASSLGGPLHF
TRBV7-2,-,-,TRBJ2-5,TGTGCCAGCAGCTTAGATCCCGAAGAGACCCAGTACTTC,CASSLDPEETQYF
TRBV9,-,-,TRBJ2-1,TGTGCCAGCAGCGTATGGTTAAGCTCCTACAATGAGCAGTTCTTC,CASSVWLSSYNEQFF
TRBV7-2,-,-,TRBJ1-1,TGTGCCAGCAGCTCCTTGGGGGTGAACACTGAAGCTTTCTTT,CASSSLGVNTEAFF
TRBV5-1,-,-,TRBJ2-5,TGCGCCAGCAGCGTGACAGGCACCCCACAAGAGACCCAGTACTTC,CASSVTGTPQETQYF
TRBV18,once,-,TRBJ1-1,TGTGCCAGCTCACCATCCGGGAACACTGAAGCTTTCTTT,CASSPSGNTEAFF
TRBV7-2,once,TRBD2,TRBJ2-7,TGTGCCAGCAGAGTACGACTAGCTGGTGGCGAGCAGTACTTC,CASRVRLAGGEQYF
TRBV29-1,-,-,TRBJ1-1,TGCAGCGTTGTACGAGGGGGGGATGAAGCTTTCTTT,CSVVRGGDEAFF
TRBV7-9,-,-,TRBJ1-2,TGTGCCAGCAGCTTCGCCCAAAGGGTTGATGGCTACACCTTC,CASSFAQRVDGYTF
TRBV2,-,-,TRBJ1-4,TGTGCCAGCAAGATTAGCAGGGCCTCAAATGAAAAACTGTTTTTT,CASKISRASNEKLFF
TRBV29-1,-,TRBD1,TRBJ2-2,TGCAGCGTTGGGCAGGGGGCTAACACCGGGGAGCTGTTTTTT,CSVGQGANTGELFF
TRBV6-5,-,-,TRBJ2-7,TGTGCCAGCAGTTCCGGGACCTTGCAGTACTTC,CASSSGTLQYF
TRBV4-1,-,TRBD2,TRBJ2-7,TGCGCCAGCAGCCTGGGGACTAGCGGGGGGCTCTACGAGCAGTACTTC,CASSLGTSGGLYEQYF
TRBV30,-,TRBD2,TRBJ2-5,TGTGCCTGGACTAGCGGAAACCAAGAGACCCAGTACTTC,CAWTSGNQETQYF
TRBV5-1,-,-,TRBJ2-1,TGCGCCAGCAGCAGGCTAGCCCAAAACAATGAGCAGTTCTTC,CASSRLAQNNEQFF
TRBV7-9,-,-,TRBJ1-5,TGTGCCAGCAGCAGACCGGGGAATCAGCCCCAGCATTTT,CASSRPGNQPQHF
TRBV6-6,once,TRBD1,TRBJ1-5,TGTGCCAGCAGTGGAGGGACAGCCGGCAATCAGCCCCAGCATTTT,CASSGGTAGNQPQHF
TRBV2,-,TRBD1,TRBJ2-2,TGTGCCAGCGACAGGGAGAACACCGGGGAGCTGTTTTTT,CASDRENTGELFF
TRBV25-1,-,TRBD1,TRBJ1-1,TGTGCCAGCATGAGACAGGGGAACACTGAAGCTTTCTTT,CASMRQGNTEAFF
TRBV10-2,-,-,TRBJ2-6,TGCGCCAGCAGTGTTGGGACGGCGGTCCTGGGGGCCAACGTCCTGACTTTC,CASSVGTAVLGANVLTF
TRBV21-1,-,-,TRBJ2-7,TGTGCCAGCAGCAAAGATCGCGGGAGGCCCTACGAGCAGTACTTC,CASSKDRGRPYEQYF
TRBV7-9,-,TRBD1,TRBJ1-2,TGTGCCAGCAGCCGTTTGGTCGACAGGGACTATGGCTACACCTTC,CASSRLVDRDYGYTF
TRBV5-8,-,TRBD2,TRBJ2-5,TGTGCCAGCAGCTCTAGCGGGAACCTCCAAGAGACCCAGTACTTC,CASSSSGNLQETQYF
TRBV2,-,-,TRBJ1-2,TGTGCCAGCAGTGAACGCACCGACAGGCTCTATGGCTACACCTTC,CASSERTDRLYGYTF
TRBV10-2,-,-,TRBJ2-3,TGCGCCAGCACTACAGGGAAAGATACGCAGTATTTT,CASTTGKDTQYF
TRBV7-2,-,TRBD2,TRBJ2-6,TGTGCCAGCAGCCCCCCGGGACTAGCGGGAGGGGGCAATTTCCTGACTTTC,CASSPPGLAGGGNFLTF
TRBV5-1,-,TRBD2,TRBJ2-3,TGCGCCAGCAGCCCGGGACTAGCGGCGGGCTTCAGCACAGATACGCAGTATTTT,CASSPGLAAGFSTDTQYF
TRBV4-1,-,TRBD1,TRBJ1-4,TGCGCCAGCAGCCAACCGGGACAGGGGCGTGAAAAACTGTTTTTT,CASSQPGQGREKLFF
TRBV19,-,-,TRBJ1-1,TGTGCCAGTAGTATTTGGGTGACGGAGAACACTGAAGCTTTCTTT,CASSIWVTENTEAFF
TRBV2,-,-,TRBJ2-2,TGTGCCAGCAGTGCGGGGGTCACCGGGGAGCTGTTTTTT,CASSAGVTGELFF
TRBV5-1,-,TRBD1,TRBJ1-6,TGCGCCAGCAGCTTGTGGACAGGAGATCACTATAATTCACCCCTCCACTTT,CASSLWTGDHYNSPLHF
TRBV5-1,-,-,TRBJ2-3,TGCGCCAGTGGGACGACCACAGATACGCAGTATTTT,CASGTTTDTQYF
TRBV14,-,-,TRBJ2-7,TGTGCCAGCAGCCAAGGACAGACAGGCCGAGTAGGTGAGCAGTACTTC,CASSQGQTGRVGEQYF
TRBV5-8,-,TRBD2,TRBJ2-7,TGTGCCAGCAGCAGGGGACTAGCGGGACTCTACGAGCAGTACTTC,CASSRGLAGLYEQYF